Below are 15 T cell receptor beta chains sequenced from a single sample in a study of CXCR3-negative and CXCR3-positive naive CD8 T cells. The method, 5' RACE with UMI labels, was used to prepare the TRB cDNA libraries. Using the 5' RACE reads, TCRdb records one entry per CDR3 protein without DNA. This sample's clone table lists about 130,000 distinct CDR3 sequences. The sample consisted of naive CXCR3- CD8+ T cells from blood. Subset: CD45RO-CCR7+CD27+CD95- naive CD8+ T cells lacking CXCR3 (TNR3-). The receptors stem from a human donor in good health. Some clones in this sample may be carry-over from other donors' samples.

The chain employs TRBV6-5 and TRBJ2-5; checking the TCRdb D call of TRBD1 is not possible without DNA. This CDR3 comprises 20 residues. The V gene's germline CDR1 is MNHEY and CDR2 SVGAGI. The CDR3 protein is CASRSAGTGNTPPQRETQYF.

The gene calls are TRBV7-9 and TRBJ2-1; TCRdb proposes TRBD1, but this gene call is untestable without DNA. The CDR3 loop spans 16 amino acids. From germline, CDR1 is SEHNR and CDR2 FQNEAQ (reference sequence). CDR3 in amino acids: CASSYHSDRGYNEQFF.

The genes are TRBV7-9 and TRBJ1-2. The CDR3 is made up of 13 amino acids. Per the germline V gene, CDR1 is SEHNR and CDR2 is FQNEAQ (reference sequence). The CDR3 reads CASSLAEGNGYTF.

V gene TRBV7-3 combines with J gene TRBJ2-2; TCRdb gives TRBD1 as the D gene, but with no DNA this cannot be confirmed. Germline V gene lookup returns CDR1 SGHTA and CDR2 FQGTGA. The CDR3 is 13 amino acids. CDR3 protein: CASSLRGTGELFF.

The chain is built from TRBV5-3 and TRBJ1-1; the D call of TRBD1 rests on TCRdb alone, since no DNA is present to check it. TRBV5-3 is an ORF; its function is uncertain. The CDR3 loop spans 15 amino acids. CDR3 protein: CARSLGDRDLTEAFF.

The rearrangement joins TRBV20-1 to TRBJ2-7; there is no DNA to check the TCRdb D call of TRBD1. The germline CDR1 and CDR2 sequences are DFQATT and SNEGSKA (reference sequence). This CDR3 comprises 16 residues. CDR3 region: CSATPHRDMHGNEQYF.

The chain links TRBV30 to TRBJ1-1; TCRdb indicates TRBD1, and absent DNA this call remains unverified. CDR1 is GTSNPN and CDR2 is SVGIG in the germline V gene (reference sequence). This CDR3 spans 12 amino acids. CDR3 sequence reads: CAWSDNPSEAFF.

V gene TRBV12-3 or TRBV12-4 combines with J gene TRBJ2-7. The CDR3 has 11 residues. This chain's CDR3 is CASSVAYEQYF.

This sequence joins TRBV24-1 and TRBJ2-7; absent DNA, TCRdb's TRBD2 call cannot be checked. CDR3 length: 16 residues. The germline V gene encodes CDR1 KGHDR and CDR2 SFDVKD. CDR3 region: CATSDGGGLYPYEQYF.

The chain links TRBV7-9 to TRBJ2-7. The CDR3 loop spans 13 amino acids. Germline assignment: CDR1 SEHNR and CDR2 FQNEAQ (reference sequence). The CDR3 is CASSSQPRYEQYF.

The gene calls are TRBV29-1 and TRBJ2-7; TCRdb designates TRBD2, a call that cannot be tested without DNA. CDR3 length: 15 residues. Germline lookup yields CDR1 SQVTM and CDR2 ANQGSEA. The CDR3 region is CSVEDGEGLAYEQYF.

V is TRBV10-3 and J is TRBJ2-1. The germline V gene has CDR1 ENHRY and CDR2 SYGVKD. The CDR3 length is 16 residues. CDR3 region: CAITQLEARPYNEQFF.

V usage is TRBV29-1 and J usage is TRBJ1-2; TCRdb proposes TRBD1, but this gene call is untestable without DNA. This CDR3 has 16 residues. The germline gives CDR1 SQVTM, CDR2 ANQGSEA. The CDR3 region is CSVLELDSPANYGYTF.

The chain carries TRBV27 and TRBJ1-5. Looked up from germline, CDR1 is MNHEY and CDR2 is SMNVEV (reference sequence). The CDR3 extends over 13 amino acids. The CDR3 spells CASSFGSGQPQHF.

The rearrangement joins TRBV6-6 to TRBJ1-5; the D gene TCRdb calls, TRBD1, cannot be checked with no DNA. There are 14 residues in the CDR3. Germline-derived CDR1 and CDR2 are MNHNY and SVGAGI (reference sequence). The CDR3 is CASSRLQGGQPQHF.